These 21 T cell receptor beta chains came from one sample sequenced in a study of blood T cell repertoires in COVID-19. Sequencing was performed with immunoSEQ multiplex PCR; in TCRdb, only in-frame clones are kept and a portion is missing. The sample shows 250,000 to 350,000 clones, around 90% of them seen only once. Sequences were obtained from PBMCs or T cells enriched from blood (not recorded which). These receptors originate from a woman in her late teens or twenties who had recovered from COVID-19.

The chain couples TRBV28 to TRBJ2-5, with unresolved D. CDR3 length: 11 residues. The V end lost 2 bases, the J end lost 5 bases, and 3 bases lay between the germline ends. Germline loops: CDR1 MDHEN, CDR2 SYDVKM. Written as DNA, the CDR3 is TGTGCCAGCAGTTTACGGGAGACCCAGTACTTC. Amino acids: CASSLRETQYF.

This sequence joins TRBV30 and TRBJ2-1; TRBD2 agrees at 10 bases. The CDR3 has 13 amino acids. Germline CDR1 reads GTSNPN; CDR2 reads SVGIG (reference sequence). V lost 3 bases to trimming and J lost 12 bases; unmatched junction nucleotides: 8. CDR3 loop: CAWRPAGGPRQFF. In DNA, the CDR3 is TGTGCCTGGAGGCCAGCGGGGGGGCCACGGCAGTTCTTC.

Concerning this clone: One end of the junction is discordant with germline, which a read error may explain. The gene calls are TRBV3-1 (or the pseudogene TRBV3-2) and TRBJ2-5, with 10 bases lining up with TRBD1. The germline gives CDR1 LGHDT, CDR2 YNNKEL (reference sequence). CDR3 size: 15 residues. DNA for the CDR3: TGTGCCAGCAGTGCCGGACAGGGGGACCAGGAGACCCAGTACTTC. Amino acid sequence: CASSAGQGDQETQYF.

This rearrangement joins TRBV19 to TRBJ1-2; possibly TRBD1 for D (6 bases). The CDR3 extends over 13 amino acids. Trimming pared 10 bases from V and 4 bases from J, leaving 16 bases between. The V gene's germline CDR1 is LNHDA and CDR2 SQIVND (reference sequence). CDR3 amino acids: CATTYDRFYGYTF. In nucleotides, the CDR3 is TGTGCCACTACCTACGACAGGTTCTATGGCTACACCTTC. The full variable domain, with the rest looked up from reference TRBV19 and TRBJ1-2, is DGGITQSPKYLFRKEGQNVTLSCEQNLNHDAMYWYRQDPGQGLRLIYYSQIVNDFQKGDIAEGYSVSREKKESFPLTVTSAQKNPTAFYLCATTYDRFYGYTFGSGTRLTVV.

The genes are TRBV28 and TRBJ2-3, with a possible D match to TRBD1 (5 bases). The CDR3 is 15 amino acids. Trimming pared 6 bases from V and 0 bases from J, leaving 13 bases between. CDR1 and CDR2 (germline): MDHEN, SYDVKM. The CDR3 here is CASSPDSPSTDTQYF. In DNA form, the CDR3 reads TGTGCCAGCAGCCCAGACAGTCCTAGCACAGATACGCAGTATTTT.

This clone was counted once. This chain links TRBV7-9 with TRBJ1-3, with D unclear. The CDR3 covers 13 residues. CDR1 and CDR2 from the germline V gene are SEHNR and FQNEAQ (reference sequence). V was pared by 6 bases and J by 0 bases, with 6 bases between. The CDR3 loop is CASRRISGNTIYF. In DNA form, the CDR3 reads TGTGCCAGCAGGCGTATCTCTGGAAACACCATATATTTT.

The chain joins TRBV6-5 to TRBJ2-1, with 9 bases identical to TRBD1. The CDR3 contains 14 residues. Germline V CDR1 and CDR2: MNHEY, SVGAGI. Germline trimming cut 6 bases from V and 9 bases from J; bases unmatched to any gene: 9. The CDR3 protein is CASRSSGTGSEQFF. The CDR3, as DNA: TGTGCCAGCAGATCTTCCGGGACAGGGAGTGAGCAGTTCTTC.

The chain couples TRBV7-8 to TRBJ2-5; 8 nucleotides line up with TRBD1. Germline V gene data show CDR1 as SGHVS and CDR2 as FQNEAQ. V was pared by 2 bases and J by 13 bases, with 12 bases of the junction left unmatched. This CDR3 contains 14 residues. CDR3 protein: CASSLMRTGTSGYF. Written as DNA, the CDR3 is TGTGCCAGCAGCTTAATGCGGACAGGGACAAGTGGGTACTTC. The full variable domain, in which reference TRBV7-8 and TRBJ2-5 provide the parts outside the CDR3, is GAGVSQSPRYKVAKRGQDVALRCDPISGHVSLFWYQQALGQGPEFLTYFQNEAQLDKSGLPSDRFFAERPEGSVSTLKIQRTQQEDSAVYLCASSLMRTGTSGYFGPGTRLLVL.

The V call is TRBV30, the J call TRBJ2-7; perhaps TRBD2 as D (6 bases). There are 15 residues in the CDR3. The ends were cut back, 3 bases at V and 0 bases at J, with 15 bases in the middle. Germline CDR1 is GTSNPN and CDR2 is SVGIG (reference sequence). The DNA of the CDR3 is TGTGCCTGGAGGGGGGGAGTCTATTCCTCCTACGAGCAGTACTTC. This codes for CAWRGGVYSSYEQYF.

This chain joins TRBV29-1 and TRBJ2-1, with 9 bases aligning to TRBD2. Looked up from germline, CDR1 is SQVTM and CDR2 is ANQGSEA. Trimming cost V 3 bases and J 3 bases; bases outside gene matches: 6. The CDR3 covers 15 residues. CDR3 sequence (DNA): TGCAGCGTTGAGTCTAGCGGGGAAGGCTACAATGAGCAGTTCTTC. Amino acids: CSVESSGEGYNEQFF.

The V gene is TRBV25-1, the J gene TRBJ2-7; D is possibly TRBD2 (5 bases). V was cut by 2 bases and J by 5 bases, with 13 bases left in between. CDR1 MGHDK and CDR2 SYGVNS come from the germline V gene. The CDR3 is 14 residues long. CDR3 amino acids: CASSETVATHEQYF. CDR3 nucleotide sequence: TGTGCCAGCAGTGAAACGGTAGCGACCCACGAGCAGTACTTC.

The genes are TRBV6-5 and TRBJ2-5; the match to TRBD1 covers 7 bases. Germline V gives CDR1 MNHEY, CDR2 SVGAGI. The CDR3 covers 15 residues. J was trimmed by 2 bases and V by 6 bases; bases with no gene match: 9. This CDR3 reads CASSGSDRAQETQYF. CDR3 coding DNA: TGTGCCAGCAGCGGAAGTGACAGGGCTCAAGAGACCCAGTACTTC.

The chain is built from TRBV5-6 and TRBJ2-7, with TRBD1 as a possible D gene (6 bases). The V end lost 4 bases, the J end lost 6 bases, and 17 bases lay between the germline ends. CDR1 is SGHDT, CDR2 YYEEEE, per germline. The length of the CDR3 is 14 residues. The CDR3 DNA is TGTGCCAGCAGCCTTTTTACAGGGATCCTCGAGCAGTACTTC. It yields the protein CASSLFTGILEQYF.

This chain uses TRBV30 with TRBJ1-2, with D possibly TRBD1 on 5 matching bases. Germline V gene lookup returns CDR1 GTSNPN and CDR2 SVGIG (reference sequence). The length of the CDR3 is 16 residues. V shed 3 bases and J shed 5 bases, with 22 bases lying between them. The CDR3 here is CAWRSLGGMFWYGYTF. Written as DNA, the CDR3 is TGTGCCTGGAGGTCTCTCGGGGGGATGTTTTGGTATGGCTACACCTTC.

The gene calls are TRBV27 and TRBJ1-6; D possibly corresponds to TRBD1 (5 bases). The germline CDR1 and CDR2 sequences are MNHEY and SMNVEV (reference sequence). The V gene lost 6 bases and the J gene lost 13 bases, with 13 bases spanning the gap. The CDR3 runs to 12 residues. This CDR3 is CASRTTGSPLHF. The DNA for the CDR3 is TGTGCCAGCAGAACCACAGGTTCTCCCCTCCACTTT.

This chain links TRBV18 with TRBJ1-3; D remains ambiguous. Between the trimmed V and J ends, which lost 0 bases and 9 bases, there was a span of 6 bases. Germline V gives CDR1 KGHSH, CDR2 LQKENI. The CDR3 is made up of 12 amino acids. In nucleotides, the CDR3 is TGTGCCAGCTCACCACCGTCGGGCACCATATATTTT. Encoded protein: CASSPPSGTIYF.

The CDR3 protein is CASSPLGARDTEAFF. Written as DNA, the CDR3 is TGTGCCAGCTCACCACTGGGGGCTAGGGACACTGAAGCTTTCTTT. The V gene is TRBV18, the J gene TRBJ1-1; D is possibly TRBD1 (6 bases). The ends were cut back, 1 base at V and 3 bases at J, with 12 bases in the middle. Germline CDR1 reads KGHSH; CDR2 reads LQKENI. The CDR3 is 15 residues long.

The CDR3 sequence: CAWSVAQETQYF. CDR3 DNA: TGTGCCTGGAGTGTAGCCCAAGAGACCCAGTACTTC. The V gene is TRBV30, the J gene TRBJ2-5; D not resolved. CDR1 and CDR2 (germline): GTSNPN, SVGIG (reference sequence). The CDR3 has 12 residues. V lost 0 bases and J lost 1, with 3 bases in between.

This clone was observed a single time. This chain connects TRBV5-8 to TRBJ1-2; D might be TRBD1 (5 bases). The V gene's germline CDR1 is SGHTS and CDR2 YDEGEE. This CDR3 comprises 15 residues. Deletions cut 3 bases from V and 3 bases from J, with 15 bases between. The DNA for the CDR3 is TGTGCCAGCAGCTGGGGCCGCGGGGCGGACTATGGCTACACCTTC. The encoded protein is CASSWGRGADYGYTF.

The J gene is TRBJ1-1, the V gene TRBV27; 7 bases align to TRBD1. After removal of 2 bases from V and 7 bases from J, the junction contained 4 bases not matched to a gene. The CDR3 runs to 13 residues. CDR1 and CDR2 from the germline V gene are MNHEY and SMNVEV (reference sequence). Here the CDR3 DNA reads TGTGCCAGCAGTTTAGACAGGGAACATGAAGCTTTCTTT. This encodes CASSLDREHEAFF.

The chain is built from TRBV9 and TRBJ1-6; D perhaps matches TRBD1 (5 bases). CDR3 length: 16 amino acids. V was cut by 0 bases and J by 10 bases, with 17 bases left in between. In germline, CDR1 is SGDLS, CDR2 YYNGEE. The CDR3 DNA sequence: TGTGCCAGCAGCGTAGGTAGCTCCTCTGGGGGGTCACCCCTCCACTTT. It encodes CASSVGSSSGGSPLHF.